This TCR beta chain was observed in a study of PD-1 blockade in mismatch repair-deficient tumors. The V end was cut by 0 bases, the J end by 0 bases, with 5 bases between. Per germline, CDR1 GTSNPN and CDR2 SVGIG (reference sequence). This CDR3 region has 13 residues. Data came from immunoSEQ multiplex PCR; TCRdb stores just in-frame clones and leaves some out. The sample lists some 100,000 clones, roughly four fifths occurring once. Source: peripheral blood, taken roughly 36 weeks after starting pembrolizumab. The chain couples TRBV30 to TRBJ1-1; no definite D call. The sequence was collected from an adult with mismatch repair-deficient cancer. As DNA, the CDR3 is TGTGCCTGGAGTGTTCAGTTGAACACTGAAGCTTTCTTT. It yields the protein CAWSVQLNTEAFF.